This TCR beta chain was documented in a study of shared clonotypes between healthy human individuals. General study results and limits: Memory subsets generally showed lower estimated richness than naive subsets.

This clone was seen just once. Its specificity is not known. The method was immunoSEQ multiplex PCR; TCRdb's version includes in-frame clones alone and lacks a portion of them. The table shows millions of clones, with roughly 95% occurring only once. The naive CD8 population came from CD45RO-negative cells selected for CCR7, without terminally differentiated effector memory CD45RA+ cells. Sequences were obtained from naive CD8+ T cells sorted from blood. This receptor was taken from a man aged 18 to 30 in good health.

The CDR3 DNA reads TGTGCCAGCAGTGAATCGGGCGGGGAGCTGTTTTTT. Translation gives CASSESGGELFF. The chain has TRBV25-1 and TRBJ2-2; D ambiguous. V shed 1 base and J shed 7 bases, with 4 bases lying between them. The CDR3 covers 12 residues. Germline V gives CDR1 MGHDK, CDR2 SYGVNS. The complete variable domain, with remaining parts taken from reference TRBV25-1 and TRBJ2-2, reads EADIYQTPRYLVIGTGKKITLECSQTMGHDKMYWYQQDPGMELHLIHYSYGVNSTEKGDLSSESTVSRIRTEHFPLTLESARPSHTSQYLCASSESGGELFFGEGSRLTVL.